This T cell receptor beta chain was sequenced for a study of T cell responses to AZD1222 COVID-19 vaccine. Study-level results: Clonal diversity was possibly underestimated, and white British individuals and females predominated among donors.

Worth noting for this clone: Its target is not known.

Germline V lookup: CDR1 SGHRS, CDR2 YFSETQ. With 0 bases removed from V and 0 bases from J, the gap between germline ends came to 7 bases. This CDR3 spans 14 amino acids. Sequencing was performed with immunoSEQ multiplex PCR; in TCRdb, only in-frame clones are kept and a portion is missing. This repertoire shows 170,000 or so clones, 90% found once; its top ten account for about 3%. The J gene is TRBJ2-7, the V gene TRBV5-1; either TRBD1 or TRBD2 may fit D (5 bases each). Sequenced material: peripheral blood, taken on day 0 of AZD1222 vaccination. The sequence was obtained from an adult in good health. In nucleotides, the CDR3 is TGCGCCAGCAGCTTGGGAGGGGACTCCTACGAGCAGTACTTC. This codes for CASSLGGDSYEQYF.